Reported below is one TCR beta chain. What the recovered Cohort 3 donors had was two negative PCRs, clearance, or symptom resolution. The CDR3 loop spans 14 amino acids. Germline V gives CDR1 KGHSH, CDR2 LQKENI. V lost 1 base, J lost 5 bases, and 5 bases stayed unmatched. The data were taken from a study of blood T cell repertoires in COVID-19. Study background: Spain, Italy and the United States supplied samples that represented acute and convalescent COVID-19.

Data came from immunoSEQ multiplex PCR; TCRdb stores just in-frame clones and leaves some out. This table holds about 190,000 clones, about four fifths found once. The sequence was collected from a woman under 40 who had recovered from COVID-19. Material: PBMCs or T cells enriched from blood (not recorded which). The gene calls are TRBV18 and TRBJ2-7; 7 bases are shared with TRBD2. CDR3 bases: TGTGCCAGCTCACCACAAGGCGGGAGAGACGAGCAGTACTTC. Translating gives CASSPQGGRDEQYF.